The source of this T cell receptor beta chain is a study of blood T cell repertoires in COVID-19 (dated by TCRdb to the early 2020s). Notes on the research overall: Samples covering the acute and convalescent phases of COVID-19 were provided by collaborators in the United States, Italy and Spain. The material from the prospective study consisted of cDNA or gDNA derived from T cells, B-cell-depleted T cells, or PBMCs. Deeply sampled blood TCRbeta repertoires from subjects exposed to, actively infected with, or recovered from COVID-19 were included in the dataset. The repertoires were made available in a free public database intended to serve as a resource for research on the immune response to SARS-CoV-2. The samples were drawn from two sources: the first 160 participants of the ongoing ImmuneRACE study, and some 1,300 subjects contributed by 6 global collaborators. The sample metadata nearly always contained a de-identified subject ID, COVID-19 status, age in years and sex. HLA class I and class II types, where available, came from metadata supplied by the sample provider rather than from assay-based typing.

TCRbeta CDR3 regions were amplified from genomic DNA using the immunoSEQ Assay, a bias-controlled multiplex PCR. For the original study's pipeline: Nucleated cell counts per sample were estimated from amplification of reference gene primers within the assay. To quantify the absolute abundance of each unique TCRbeta CDR3 rearrangement, sequence reads were collapsed and filtered. For each sample, productive Simpson clonality was calculated as the square root of Simpson's diversity index across productive rearrangements. Drawn from immuneACCESS, this table holds only the in-frame rearrangements with V and J called that TCRdb kept. Clones are partly lost; checked studies trace under half to an unresolved V gene and leave the rest unexplained. V and J calls and clone size are given by that table; D and trimming were obtained from the DNA. The sample contains around 440,000 clones, approximately 88% of them found a single time. Together, the top ten hold roughly 12% of the sample.

One collaborating source in Seattle enrolled patients while the patients were actively infected and followed the patients over time throughout the course of disease. Each collaborating institution followed its own protocols to collect whole blood in K2EDTA tubes. For TCRbeta analysis, collaborators shipped samples as frozen whole blood, isolated PBMCs, or DNA extracted from either of those sample types. Turning to this clone: The clone's antigen remains unknown. Base qualities are not at hand, and no much larger clone is one base apart.

Overall study outcomes, separate from this receptor: The amount of clinical and demographic metadata varied by source and participant and was provided uncurated.

The sequencing sample was made of peripheral blood. The sequence was obtained from a woman aged 45-65 years with COVID-19, enrolled during active disease.

The CDR3 protein sequence reads: CASSEEATLNTEAFF. The bases read TGTGCCAGCAGTGAAGAGGCCACTTTGAACACTGAAGCTTTCTTT. The chain links TRBV25-1 with TRBJ1-1; no D gene call is confident. The CDR3 contains 15 residues, cysteine and phenylalanine counted. This entry keeps only the CDR3 DNA: 45 bases, framed from base 1. Per the germline V gene, MGHDK is the CDR1 and SYGVNS is the CDR2. Cut back by 2 bases and 0 bases, the V and J ends lie 10 bases apart.